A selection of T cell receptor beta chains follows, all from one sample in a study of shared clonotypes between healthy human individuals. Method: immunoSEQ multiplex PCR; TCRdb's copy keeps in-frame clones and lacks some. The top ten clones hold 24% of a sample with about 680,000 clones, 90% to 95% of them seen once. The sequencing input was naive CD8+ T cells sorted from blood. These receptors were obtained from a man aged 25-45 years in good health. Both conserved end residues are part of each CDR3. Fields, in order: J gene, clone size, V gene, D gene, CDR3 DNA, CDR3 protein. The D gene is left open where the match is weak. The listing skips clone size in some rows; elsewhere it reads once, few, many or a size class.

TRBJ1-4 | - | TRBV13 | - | TGTGCCAGCAGCCGGGGGCCGTCTACTGAAAAACTGTTTTTT | CASSRGPSTEKLFF
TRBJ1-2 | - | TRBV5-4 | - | TGTGCCAGCAGCTTGGACAGGGTCTTGGGCTACACCTTC | CASSLDRVLGYTF
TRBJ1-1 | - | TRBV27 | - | TGTGCCAGCAGTACGGCAGGGGTGACTGAAGCTTTCTTT | CASSTAGVTEAFF
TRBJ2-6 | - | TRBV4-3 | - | TGCGCCAGCAGCCACTTTTTTGGGGCCAACGTCCTGACTTTC | CASSHFFGANVLTF
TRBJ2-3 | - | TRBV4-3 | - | TGCGCCAGCAGCCTGAGGGCGGGGACGAATACGCAGTATTTT | CASSLRAGTNTQYF
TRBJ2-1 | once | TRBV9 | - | TGTGCCAGCAGCGTAGCGAGTAGCCCCTACAATGAGCAGTTCTTC | CASSVASSPYNEQFF
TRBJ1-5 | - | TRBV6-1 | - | TGTGCCAGCAGTGAAGCCAGGCCAGGTTACAATCAGCCCCAGCATTTT | CASSEARPGYNQPQHF
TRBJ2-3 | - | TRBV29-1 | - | TGCAGTGGGACATGGGACGGACGAGACACAGATACGCAGTATTTT | CSGTWDGRDTDTQYF
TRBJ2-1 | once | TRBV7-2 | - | TGTGCCAGCAGCTTAGAGCTAGGAACCTACAATGAGCAGTTCTTC | CASSLELGTYNEQFF
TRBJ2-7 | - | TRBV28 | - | TGTGCCAGCAGTTTTGAGTGGGCTAAGAGGTCCTACGAGCAGTACTTC | CASSFEWAKRSYEQYF
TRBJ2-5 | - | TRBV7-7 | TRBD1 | TGTGCTAGCAGCGAGGACAGGGGCGAGACCCAGTACTTC | CASSEDRGETQYF
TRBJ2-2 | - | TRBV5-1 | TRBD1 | TGCGCCAGCAGCTTGTGGACAGGGGGCACCGGGGAGCTGTTTTTT | CASSLWTGGTGELFF
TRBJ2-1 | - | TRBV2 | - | TGTGCCACCACGGGGGGCAGCTCCTACAATGAGCAGTTCTTC | CATTGGSSYNEQFF
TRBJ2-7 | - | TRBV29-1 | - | TGCAGCGTTGAAGATGACCATTACGAGCAGTACTTC | CSVEDDHYEQYF
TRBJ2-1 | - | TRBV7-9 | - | TGTGCCAGCAGTCACGACCCCCCCGAGCAGTTCTTC | CASSHDPPEQFF
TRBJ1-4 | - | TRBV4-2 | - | TGTGCCAGCAGCCTCGCATCAGGGAATGAAAAACTGTTTTTT | CASSLASGNEKLFF
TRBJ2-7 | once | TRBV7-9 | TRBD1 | TGTGCCAGCAGCTCGAGCACAGGGGAGTTGGGCTACGAGCAGTACTTC | CASSSSTGELGYEQYF
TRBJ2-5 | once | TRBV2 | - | TGTGCCCTGGGTTGGGCGGGGCAAGAGACCCAGTACTTC | CALGWAGQETQYF
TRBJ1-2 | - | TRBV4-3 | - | TGCGCCAGCAGCCAAGAACCCCAGCACTATGGCTACACCTTC | CASSQEPQHYGYTF
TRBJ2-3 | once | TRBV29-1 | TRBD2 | TGCAGCGTTGATCCCGGACTAGCGGGAGGGCAGAGCACAGATACGCAGTATTTT | CSVDPGLAGGQSTDTQYF
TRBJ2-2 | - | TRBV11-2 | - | TGTGCCAGCAGCCAAATGGGAGTCGGGGAGCTGTTTTTT | CASSQMGVGELFF
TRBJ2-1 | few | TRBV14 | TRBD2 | TGTGCCAGCAGCCAAGGGACTAGCGGTTACAATGAGCAGTTCTTC | CASSQGTSGYNEQFF
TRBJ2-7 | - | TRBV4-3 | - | TGCGCCAGCAGCCAAGATTTACGTTCTTCTGGTGAGCAGTACTTC | CASSQDLRSSGEQYF
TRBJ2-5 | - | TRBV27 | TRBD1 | TGTGCCAGCAGTTTATCAGGGCGACTAGACAGGGGCCTATACTTC | CASSLSGRLDRGLYF
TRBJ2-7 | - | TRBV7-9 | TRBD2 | TGTGCCAGCAGCCCAACCACCCTAGCGGGGCCTACCTACGAGCAGTACTTC | CASSPTTLAGPTYEQYF
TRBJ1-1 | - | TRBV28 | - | TGTGCCAGCAGTTTGAGGCAGGCGTCCACTGAAGCTTTCTTT | CASSLRQASTEAFF
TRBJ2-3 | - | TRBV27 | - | TGTGCCAGCCTCCCACGGGGAGGAAGGGATACGCAGTATTTT | CASLPRGGRDTQYF
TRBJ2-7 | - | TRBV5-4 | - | TGTGCCAGCAGCTTGACCGGGACGCCAGCCTACGAGCAGTACTTC | CASSLTGTPAYEQYF
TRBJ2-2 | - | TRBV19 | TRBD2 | TGTGCCAGTAGTAGGACTAGCGCCACCGGGGAGCTGTTTTTT | CASSRTSATGELFF
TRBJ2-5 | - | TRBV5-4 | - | TGTGCCAGCAGCTTGGTGCCAGCGAGAAACCAAGAGACCCAGTACTTC | CASSLVPARNQETQYF
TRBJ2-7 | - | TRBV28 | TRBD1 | TGTGCCTCAGCAGTACGGAGACTGCGGATGGACAGGAGCGGCGAGCAGTACTTC | CASAVRRLRMDRSGEQYF
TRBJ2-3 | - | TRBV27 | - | TGTGCCAGCAGTTTATCGAATACGGGGGGCACAGATACGCAGTATTTT | CASSLSNTGGTDTQYF
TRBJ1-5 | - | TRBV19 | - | TGTGCCAGTAGCCCGTTGTGGTCGCATTTT | CASSPLWSHF
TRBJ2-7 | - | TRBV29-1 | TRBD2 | TGCAGCGTTGAGGGACTAGCGGGGACCTACGAGCAGTACTTC | CSVEGLAGTYEQYF
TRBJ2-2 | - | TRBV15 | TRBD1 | TGTGCCACCAGCAGGAGACAGGGGCGAATCGGGGAGCTGTTTTTT | CATSRRQGRIGELFF
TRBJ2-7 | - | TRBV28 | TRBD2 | TGTGCCAGCAGTTTATGGCCAGCGGGAAACGAGCAGTACTTC | CASSLWPAGNEQYF
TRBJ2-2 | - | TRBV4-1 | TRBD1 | TGCGCCAGTTCAGGGGGCGCCGCCGCGAACACCGGGGAGCTGTTTTTT | CASSGGAAANTGELFF
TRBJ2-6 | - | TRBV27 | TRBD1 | TGTGCCAGCAGCCTAACAGGGGTTGGGGCCAACGTCCTGACTTTC | CASSLTGVGANVLTF
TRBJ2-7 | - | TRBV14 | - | TGTGCCAGCAGCCAAGTCTCAGACGATCGGGGCGAGCAGTACTTC | CASSQVSDDRGEQYF
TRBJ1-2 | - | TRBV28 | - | TGTGCCAGCAGTTTCCCAGCGGCTAACTATGGCTACACCTTC | CASSFPAANYGYTF
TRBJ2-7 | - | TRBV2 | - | TGTGCCAGCAGGGCGACGGGGCCCCCGGGCTCCTACGAGCAGTACTTC | CASRATGPPGSYEQYF
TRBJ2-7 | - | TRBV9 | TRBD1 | TGTGCCAGCAGCATCTACCGGGACAGCATCAACGAGCAGTACTTC | CASSIYRDSINEQYF